This entry describes one T cell receptor (beta chain). The data are from a study of T cell clonotyping in hematopoietic cell transplantation. The CDR3 extends over 15 amino acids. CDR1 KGHSH and CDR2 LQKENI come from the germline V gene. The ends lost 1 base at V and 1 base at J; junction bases unmatched: 3. TCRdb's table, derived via immunoSEQ multiplex PCR, lists solely in-frame clones and lacks some. Here the sample spans about 12,000 clones, about nine tenths being singletons. This rearrangement joins TRBV18 to TRBJ1-1; 7 positions agree with TRBD1. The origin of this receptor is a female patient aged 45 to 65 who had an allogeneic stem cell transplant from an unrelated donor, so the T cells may come from the graft donor. Some clones in this sample may be carry-over from other donors' samples. The sequencing used PBMCs, collected 100 days after allogeneic stem cell transplant. The CDR3 bases are TGTGCCAGCTCACCACAGACAGGGACGAACACTGAAGCTTTCTTT. Its translation is CASSPQTGTNTEAFF. Complete variable domain (other parts from reference TRBV18 and TRBJ1-1): NAGVMQNPRHLVRRRGQEARLRCSPMKGHSHVYWYRQLPEEGLKFMVYLQKENIIDESGMPKERFSAEFPKEGPSILRIQQVVRGDSAAYFCASSPQTGTNTEAFFGQGTRLTVV.